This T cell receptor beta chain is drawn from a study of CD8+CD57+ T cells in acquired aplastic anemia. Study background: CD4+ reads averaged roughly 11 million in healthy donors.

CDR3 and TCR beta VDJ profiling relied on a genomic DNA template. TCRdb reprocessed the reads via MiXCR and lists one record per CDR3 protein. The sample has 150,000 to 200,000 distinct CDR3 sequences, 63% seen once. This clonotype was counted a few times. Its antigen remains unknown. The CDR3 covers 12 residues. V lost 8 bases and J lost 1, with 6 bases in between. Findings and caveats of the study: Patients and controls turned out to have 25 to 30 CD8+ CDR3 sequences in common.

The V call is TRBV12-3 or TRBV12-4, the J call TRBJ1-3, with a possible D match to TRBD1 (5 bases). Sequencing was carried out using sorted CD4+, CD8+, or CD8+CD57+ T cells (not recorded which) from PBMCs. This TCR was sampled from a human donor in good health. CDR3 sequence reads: CASGGSGNTIYF. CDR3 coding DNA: TGTGCCAGCGGGGGTTCTGGAAACACCATATATTTT.